This T cell receptor beta chain was sequenced during a study of T cells expressing NK-cell markers. Study-wide context: There were seven HCMV-seropositive donors and one seronegative donor among the eight sequenced.

Germline V gene sequence: CDR1 LNHDA, CDR2 SQIVND (reference sequence). This CDR3 spans 16 amino acids. From its re-call of the 5' RACE reads, TCRdb lists each CDR3 protein once, without DNA. The table counts some 280,000 distinct CDR3 sequences; 0.39% lies in the top ten. Sequencing was done on a sample of blood T cells: a sorted CD56 or NKG2C T cell subset, CD4+ or CD8+ T cells, or bulk PBMC T cells (not recorded which). This receptor was obtained from a man aged 18 to 30 in good health. V is TRBV19 and J is TRBJ1-5. CDR3 loop: CASSPLRGRSNQPQHF. Full variable domain (outside the CDR3, taken from reference TRBV19 and TRBJ1-5): DGGITQSPKYLFRKEGQNVTLSCEQNLNHDAMYWYRQDPGQGLRLIYYSQIVNDFQKGDIAEGYSVSREKKESFPLTVTSAQKNPTAFYLCASSPLRGRSNQPQHFGDGTRLSIL.